The clone carrying this TCR beta chain has only a few counts. The CDR3 is 16 amino acids. V lost 6 bases and J lost 4, with 18 bases in between. The germline V gene has CDR1 SEHNR and CDR2 FQNEAQ (reference sequence). The data were taken from a study of blood T cell repertoires in COVID-19. Study context: Some COVID-19 samples were acute and others convalescent; all came from the United States, Italy and Spain. The cDNA or gDNA used as material had been derived from T cells, B-cell-depleted T cells, or PBMCs.

Per the authors' pipeline: The authors estimated nucleated cell counts from reference gene primer amplification. Using immunoSEQ multiplex PCR, the repertoire was profiled, and TCRdb retains in-frame clones only, with some absent. The V and J calls and the clone size are those of that table, but D and trimming were determined from the DNA. The sample holds about 260,000 clones; about 85% are singletons and the top ten take approximately 4%. The genes are TRBV7-9 and TRBJ2-2; perhaps TRBD1 as D (6 bases). Material: peripheral blood. This receptor was taken from a man in his fifties or sixties with acute or convalescent COVID-19. The CDR3 bases are TGTGCCAGCAGACAGAGGGGGTTCGATACCACCGGGGAGCTGTTTTTT. This translates into CASRQRGFDTTGELFF.